The clone carrying this T cell receptor beta chain was observed a handful of times. Its antigen is still unknown. Trimming removed 0 bases at V and 5 bases at J, with 16 bases between. The germline V gene has CDR1 LGHDT and CDR2 YNNKEL (reference sequence). The CDR3 has 17 residues. Sequenced by immunoSEQ multiplex PCR; TCRdb stores in-frame clones only, minus some. The profile shows some 60,000 clones, approximately 76% of them singletons. Pools of viral peptides were used by the ViraFEST assay to expand antigen-specific CD4+ T cells ahead of sequencing. Investigators separated out CD4+ T cells once more than nine days of culture had passed. Vaccinees lacked prior SARS-CoV-2 infection and tested negative for nucleocapsid antibodies. Every well housed more than 1.5 million PBMC, which grew in culture alongside about 9.9 IU/ml IL-2 and roughly 9.8 ug/ml peptides. Half-medium exchanges with IL-2 medium took place on days 3 and 7.

These data are taken from a study of vaccination effects on CD4 cells after COVID-19. Study-level background: Each participant received a vaccine that was either BNT162b2 or mRNA-1273, given as two doses.

The TCR sequence derives from a human donor who received a COVID-19 vaccine. Sample: CD4+ T cells from PBMCs cultured with HCoV-NL63 spike peptides, taken before COVID-19 vaccination. This rearrangement joins TRBV3-1 (or the pseudogene TRBV3-2) to TRBJ2-2; D gene unclear. The CDR3 protein is CASSQDSYLWSTGELFF. CDR3 bases: TGTGCCAGCAGCCAAGATAGCTACTTGTGGAGTACCGGGGAGCTGTTTTTT.